The clone carrying this T cell receptor (beta chain) was counted a few times. The antigen is undetermined. This entry belongs to a study of cytomegalovirus exposure and HLA in healthy donors. At the level of the study: Among the 350 to 400 donors who were genotyped, about 84% fell in the genetic ancestry cluster that is associated with self-reported Caucasian donors. Broader study findings: In a later analysis, donors in an Asian-associated ancestry cluster reportedly had fewer N-insertions in productive TCRs than the cohort mean. Common viral pathogens (according to a later analysis) appeared linked to several of the most significant clusters. Cytomegalovirus-associated TCR beta chains were listed, numbering 150 to 200.

This PCR relied on a set of 60 Vbeta primers and 13 Jbeta primers. Method: immunoSEQ multiplex PCR; TCRdb's copy keeps in-frame clones and lacks some. The sample consists of some 98,000 clones, about 81% of them appearing once. Per germline, CDR1 MNHNS and CDR2 SASEGT. The CDR3 extends over 13 amino acids. Trimming took 6 bases from V and 2 from J, leaving 10 bases between them. The receptor was derived from a man between 40 and 49 years old in good health and CMV-seronegative. This rearrangement joins TRBV6-1 to TRBJ1-2, with a tentative D call TRBD1 (5 bases). Sequenced material: PBMCs. CDR3 amino acids: CASRNRQNYGYTF. CDR3 coding DNA: TGTGCCAGCAGAAACCGACAGAACTATGGCTACACCTTC.